Described below is a single TCR beta chain sequence and its context. The data were obtained in a study of blood T cell repertoires in COVID-19. About the research overall: Donors in the United States, Italy and Spain gave samples during acute or convalescent COVID-19.

Losses at the gene ends were 7 bases for V and 0 bases for J; bases not matched to a gene: 10. The CDR3 covers 17 residues. Original methodology: Cell counts per sample came from amplifying reference gene primers. Method: immunoSEQ multiplex PCR; TCRdb's copy keeps in-frame clones and lacks some. D and trimming come from the DNA, and the V and J calls and clone size come from that table. The top ten clones hold about 35% of a sample with fewer than 50,000 clones, approximately 90% of them seen once. V usage is TRBV23-1 and J usage is TRBJ1-3, with 9 bases lining up with TRBD1. TRBV23-1 is known as an ORF, though its function is uncertain. The sequence came from a man between 65 and 85 years old with active COVID-19. Sample: peripheral blood. CDR3 amino acids: CASTLRTGASSGNTIYF. As DNA, the CDR3 is TGCGCCAGCACCCTTAGGACAGGGGCCAGCTCTGGAAACACCATATATTTT.